A selection of T cell receptor beta chains follows, all from one sample in a study of cytomegalovirus exposure and HLA in healthy donors. Only in-frame clones appear in the TCRdb table, and some are missing; sequencing was by immunoSEQ multiplex PCR. The sample lists about 270,000 clones; about 86% were seen once. The specimen was PBMCs. Receptors were obtained from a woman aged 18-29 years in good health and CMV-seronegative. Each CDR3 is given with its conserved first and last residue. Each record gives: D gene, J gene, clone size, V gene, CDR3 DNA, CDR3 protein. D genes are given only for firm matches. Clone size is stated in some rows and not others, as once, few, many or a class when expanded.

>.|TRBJ2-2|.|TRBV2
TGTGCCAGCAGAGAGGGCACCGGGGAGCTGTTTTTT
CASREGTGELFF
>.|TRBJ2-7|.|TRBV10-3
TGTGCCATCAGTGAGCCGGGAGAGAGCTCCTACGAGCAGTACTTC
CAISEPGESSYEQYF
>TRBD1|TRBJ1-3|.|TRBV27
TGTGCCAGCAGTTTATCCGGGACAGGGGTCGGAAACACCATATATTTT
CASSLSGTGVGNTIYF
>.|TRBJ2-7|.|TRBV11-1
TGTGCCAGCAGCGTCCCCAGGGTACGTAGCTCCTACGAGCAGTACTTC
CASSVPRVRSSYEQYF
>TRBD2|TRBJ2-1|.|TRBV7-8
TGTGCCAGCAGCTTAGTAGGGACTAGTTACAATGAGCAGTTCTTC
CASSLVGTSYNEQFF
>.|TRBJ2-5|once|TRBV6-1
TGTGCCAGCGCCCGGGCGGGGAAAGGGGAGACCCAGTACTTC
CASARAGKGETQYF
>.|TRBJ2-7|.|TRBV30
TGTGCCTGGAGTGTAGGATTCAGGTGGCACGCGACCTACGAGCAGTACTTC
CAWSVGFRWHATYEQYF
>TRBD2|TRBJ2-1|.|TRBV7-9
TGTGCCAGCAGACTAGCGTCCCACTCCTACAATGAGCAGTTCTTC
CASRLASHSYNEQFF
>TRBD1|TRBJ1-1|.|TRBV10-2
TGCGCCAGCAGTCAACCGACAGGGTTTGGAGGGGCTTTCTTT
CASSQPTGFGGAFF
>.|TRBJ2-7|.|TRBV29-1
TGCAGCGTTAGAAGGGGGGAGACAGGGACCTACGAGCAGTACTTC
CSVRRGETGTYEQYF
>.|TRBJ1-1|.|TRBV5-6
TGTGCCAGCAGCTTCCAGGGGAGTGGCACTGAAGCTTTCTTT
CASSFQGSGTEAFF
>TRBD1|TRBJ2-2|.|TRBV6-5
TGTGCCAGCAGTTGGGACAGAACCGCGAACACCGGGGAGCTGTTTTTT
CASSWDRTANTGELFF
>.|TRBJ1-5|.|TRBV5-5
TGTGCCAGCAGCAGCGGGACACCTTATAGCAATCAGCCCCAGCATTTT
CASSSGTPYSNQPQHF
>.|TRBJ1-4|.|TRBV9
TGTGCCAGCAGCACCCGACACGACAGTAGCGAAAAACTGTTTTTT
CASSTRHDSSEKLFF
>.|TRBJ1-5|.|TRBV30
TGTGCCTGGACTCAGGGCAGGGAGGATCAGCCCCAGCATTTT
CAWTQGREDQPQHF
>.|TRBJ1-2|.|TRBV5-6
TGTGCCAGCAGCGGGGGGAACCACTATGGCTACACCTTC
CASSGGNHYGYTF
>TRBD1|TRBJ2-3|.|TRBV7-9
TGTGCCAGCAGTTTGACAGGGCCTATAGATACGCAGTATTTT
CASSLTGPIDTQYF
>TRBD2|TRBJ2-3|.|TRBV7-8
TGTGCCAGCAGCACCCGACTAGCAGAAGATACGCAGTATTTT
CASSTRLAEDTQYF
>.|TRBJ2-7|.|TRBV27
TGTGCCAGCAGTTTAGGAGGGACTCCTTCCTACGAGCAGTACTTC
CASSLGGTPSYEQYF
>TRBD1|TRBJ1-1|.|TRBV5-4
TGTGCCAGCAGCTGGGACAGGGGGATTAACACTGAAGCTTTCTTT
CASSWDRGINTEAFF
>.|TRBJ2-3|.|TRBV4-1
TGCGCCAGCAGCCTCCTAGCGCTGGGGGTTTATACGCAGTATTTT
CASSLLALGVYTQYF
>TRBD2|TRBJ2-1|.|TRBV11-3
TGTGCCAGCAGCCCCAGCGGGGACTACAATGAGCAGTTCTTC
CASSPSGDYNEQFF
>.|TRBJ1-6|.|TRBV7-2
TGTGCCAGCACCCCTCTACAGGGAGATAATTCACCCCTCCACTTT
CASTPLQGDNSPLHF
>.|TRBJ2-2|.|TRBV30
TGTGCCTGGACTGAAACAGAAAACGGGGTGTTTTTT
CAWTETENGVFF
>.|TRBJ1-2|.|TRBV6-5
TGTGCCAGCAGAAAGACATTCTCTTCCTATGGCTACACCTTC
CASRKTFSSYGYTF
>.|TRBJ1-5|.|TRBV15
TGTGCCACCAGCGGCAGGAGCAATCAGCCCCAGCATTTT
CATSGRSNQPQHF
>.|TRBJ2-7|.|TRBV7-3
TGTGCCAGCAGCTCCACAGGGCGCGAGCAGTACTTC
CASSSTGREQYF
>.|TRBJ1-6|.|TRBV11-2
TGTGCCAGCAGCTCCCTTTATAATTCACCCCTCCACTTT
CASSSLYNSPLHF
>TRBD2|TRBJ2-3|.|TRBV29-1
TGCAGCGTTGCCACTAGCGGGGGGACAGATACGCAGTATTTT
CSVATSGGTDTQYF
>.|TRBJ2-5|.|TRBV4-3
TGCGCCAGCAGTACTACCGACGACAGTCTCCAAGAGACCCAGTACTTC
CASSTTDDSLQETQYF
>TRBD1|TRBJ1-4|.|TRBV18
TGTGCCAGCTCACCGGAGGTGGCAGGGGGAGAAAAACTGTTTTTT
CASSPEVAGGEKLFF
>TRBD2|TRBJ2-7|.|TRBV7-2
TGTGCCAGCAGCCGGGGGGGCAGCTACTACGAGCAGTACTTC
CASSRGGSYYEQYF
>.|TRBJ1-2|.|TRBV19
TGTGCCAGTAGTATAGGGGAATCGGGGTACACCTTC
CASSIGESGYTF
>.|TRBJ2-7|.|TRBV9
TGTGCCAGCAGCGTAGCGGTTGGAGGGAACCTTTACGAGCAGTACTTC
CASSVAVGGNLYEQYF
>TRBD1|TRBJ2-2|.|TRBV7-8
TGTGCCAGCAGCTTAGGGACAGGGATCGCCGGGGAGCTGTTTTTT
CASSLGTGIAGELFF
>TRBD1|TRBJ1-5|.|TRBV27
TGTGCCAGCAGTACGGACAGGGGGCCAGGGCCCCAGCATTTT
CASSTDRGPGPQHF
>TRBD1|TRBJ1-1|once|TRBV11-2
TGTGCCAGCAGCGCATGGGACAGAAAAAACACTGAAGCTTTCTTT
CASSAWDRKNTEAFF